Described below is a single TCR beta chain sequence and its context. This entry belongs to a study of patients and donors after allogeneic stem cell transplantation. TCRdb re-analysed the RT-PCR reads in MiXCR, keeping a single row per CDR3 protein. Among roughly 960,000 distinct CDR3 sequences, approximately 19% were seen once, and the ten largest hold roughly 6%. Trimming took 0 bases from V and 5 from J, leaving 11 bases between them. Germline V gene lookup returns CDR1 LGHDT and CDR2 YNNKEL (reference sequence). The CDR3 contains 15 residues. V and J are TRBV3-1 and TRBJ1-5, with D tentatively TRBD1 (5 bases). This TCR derives from a human donor who was either an allogeneic HSCT recipient or a stem cell or donor lymphocyte infusion donor (not recorded which). It is not recorded whose cells these are; they may come from a transplant donor. Sequencing was done on a sample of blood, either unsorted or a sorted T cell fraction (not recorded which). The chain's CDR3 is CASSQDGRGDQPQHF. The CDR3 DNA reads TGTGCCAGCAGCCAAGATGGGAGGGGAGATCAGCCCCAGCATTTT.